The clone carrying this T cell receptor beta chain was observed many times. The CDR3 regions of TCR beta were amplified from RNA transcripts. The primer set for the first-round RT-PCR of the TCR CDR3 was HTBI. TCRdb reprocessed the multiplex PCR reads with MiXCR, giving one entry per CDR3 protein. The repertoire holds about 180,000 distinct CDR3 sequences, about 17% seen once, with around 27% in the top ten. This specimen comes from a study of T cells in Graves' hyperthyroidism and ophthalmopathy. V was cut by 6 bases and J by 6 bases, with 10 bases left in between. The CDR3 covers 12 residues. Germline assignment: CDR1 ENHRY and CDR2 SYGVKD. It was considered stable Graves' hyperthyroidism when ophthalmopathy did not progress within 18 months.

The TCR comes from a woman in her fifties or sixties with Graves' hyperthyroidism. Material for sequencing was blood. The rearrangement uses TRBV10-3 and TRBJ2-3; D gene unclear. The CDR3 sequence is CAIRTALDTQYF. The CDR3 DNA reads TGTGCCATCAGAACGGCCCTTGATACGCAGTATTTT.